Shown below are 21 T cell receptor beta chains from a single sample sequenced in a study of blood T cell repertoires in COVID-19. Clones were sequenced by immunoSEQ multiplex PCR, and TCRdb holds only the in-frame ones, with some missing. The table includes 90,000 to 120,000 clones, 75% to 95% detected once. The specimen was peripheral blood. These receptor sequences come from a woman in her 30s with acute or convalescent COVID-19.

Written as DNA, the CDR3 is TGTGCCAGCAGTTTAGAGCTACCCCAAGAGACCCAGTACTTC. It translates to CASSLELPQETQYF. The V call is TRBV28, the J call TRBJ2-5; D gene ambiguous. V shed 2 bases and J shed 1 base, with 8 bases lying between them. Germline V gene lookup returns CDR1 MDHEN and CDR2 SYDVKM. The length of the CDR3 is 14 residues.

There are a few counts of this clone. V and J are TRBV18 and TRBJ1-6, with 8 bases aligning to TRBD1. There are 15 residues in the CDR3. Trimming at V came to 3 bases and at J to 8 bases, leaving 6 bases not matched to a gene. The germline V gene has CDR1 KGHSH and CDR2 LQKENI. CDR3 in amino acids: CASSPGQGVDSPLHF. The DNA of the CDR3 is TGTGCCAGCTCACCTGGACAGGGAGTGGATTCACCCCTCCACTTT. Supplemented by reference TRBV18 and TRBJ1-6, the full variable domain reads NAGVMQNPRHLVRRRGQEARLRCSPMKGHSHVYWYRQLPEEGLKFMVYLQKENIIDESGMPKERFSAEFPKEGPSILRIQQVVRGDSAAYFCASSPGQGVDSPLHFGNGTRLTVT.

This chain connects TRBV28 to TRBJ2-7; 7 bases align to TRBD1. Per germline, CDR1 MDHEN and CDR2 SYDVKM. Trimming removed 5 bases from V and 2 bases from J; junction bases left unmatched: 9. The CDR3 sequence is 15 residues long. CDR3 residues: CASSIFGTATYEQYF. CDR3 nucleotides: TGTGCCAGCAGTATATTTGGGACAGCGACCTACGAGCAGTACTTC.

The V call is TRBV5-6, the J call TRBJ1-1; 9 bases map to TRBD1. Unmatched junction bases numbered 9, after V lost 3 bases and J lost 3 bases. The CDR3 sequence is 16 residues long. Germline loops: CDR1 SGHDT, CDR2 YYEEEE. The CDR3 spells CASSWGTGSFDTEAFF. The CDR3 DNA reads TGTGCCAGCAGCTGGGGGACAGGGAGCTTTGACACTGAAGCTTTCTTT. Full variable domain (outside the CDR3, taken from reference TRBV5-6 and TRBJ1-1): DAGVTQSPTHLIKTRGQQVTLRCSPKSGHDTVSWYQQALGQGPQFIFQYYEEEERQRGNFPDRFSGHQFPNYSSELNVNALLLGDSALYLCASSWGTGSFDTEAFFGQGTRLTVV.

The CDR3 DNA follows: TGCGCCAGCAGCCTTTCCGGGACTAGCTACGAGCAGTACTTC. Amino acids: CASSLSGTSYEQYF. The chain couples TRBV4-1 to TRBJ2-7; 8 bases line up with TRBD2. The junction had 5 bases not matched to a gene; V was cut back by 4 bases and J by 3 bases. The CDR3 has 14 residues. Germline V lookup: CDR1 MGHRA, CDR2 YSYEKL.

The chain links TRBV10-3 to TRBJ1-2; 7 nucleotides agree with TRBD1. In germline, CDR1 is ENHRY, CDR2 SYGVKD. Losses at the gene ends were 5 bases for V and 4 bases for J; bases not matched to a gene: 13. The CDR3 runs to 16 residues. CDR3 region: CAISSGPDRAIYGYTF. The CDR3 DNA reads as TGTGCCATCAGTAGTGGCCCAGACAGGGCTATCTATGGCTACACCTTC.

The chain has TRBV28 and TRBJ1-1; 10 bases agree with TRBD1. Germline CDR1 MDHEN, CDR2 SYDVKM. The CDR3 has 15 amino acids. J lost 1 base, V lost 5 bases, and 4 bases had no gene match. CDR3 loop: CASSRGQGENTEAFF. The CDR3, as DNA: TGTGCCAGCAGTCGAGGACAGGGGGAGAACACTGAAGCTTTCTTT.

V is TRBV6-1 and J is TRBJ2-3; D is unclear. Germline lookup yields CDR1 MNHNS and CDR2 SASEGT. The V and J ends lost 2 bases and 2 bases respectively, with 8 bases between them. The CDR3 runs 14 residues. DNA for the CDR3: TGTGCCAGCAGTGAAATGGCCAACACAGATACGCAGTATTTT. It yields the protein CASSEMANTDTQYF.

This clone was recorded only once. The CDR3 spells CASSFSMADEQYF. The CDR3 DNA reads as TGTGCCAGCAGCTTTTCCATGGCCGACGAGCAGTACTTC. V is TRBV7-3 and J is TRBJ2-7; no clear D. V was cut by 3 bases and J by 5 bases, with 11 bases left in between. CDR1 SGHTA and CDR2 FQGTGA come from the germline V gene. The CDR3 contains 13 residues.

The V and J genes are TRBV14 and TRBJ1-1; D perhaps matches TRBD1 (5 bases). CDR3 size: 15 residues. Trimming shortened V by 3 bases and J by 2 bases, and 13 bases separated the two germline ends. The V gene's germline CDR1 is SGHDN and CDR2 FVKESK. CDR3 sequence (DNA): TGTGCCAGCAGCCACCCCGACAGAGTAAACACTGAAGCTTTCTTT. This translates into CASSHPDRVNTEAFF.

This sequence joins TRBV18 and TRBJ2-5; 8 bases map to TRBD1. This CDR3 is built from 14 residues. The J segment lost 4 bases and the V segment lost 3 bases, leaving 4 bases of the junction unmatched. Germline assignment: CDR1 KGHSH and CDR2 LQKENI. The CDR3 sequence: CASSPGQGRETQYF. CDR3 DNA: TGTGCCAGCTCACCCGGACAGGGAAGAGAGACCCAGTACTTC.

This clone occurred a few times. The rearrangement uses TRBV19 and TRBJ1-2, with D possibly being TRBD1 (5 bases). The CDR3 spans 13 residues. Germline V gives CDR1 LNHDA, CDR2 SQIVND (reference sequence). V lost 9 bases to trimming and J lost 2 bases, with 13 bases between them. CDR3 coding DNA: TGTGCCAGCCGGAGGGGATTAAACTATGGCTACACCTTC. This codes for CASRRGLNYGYTF.

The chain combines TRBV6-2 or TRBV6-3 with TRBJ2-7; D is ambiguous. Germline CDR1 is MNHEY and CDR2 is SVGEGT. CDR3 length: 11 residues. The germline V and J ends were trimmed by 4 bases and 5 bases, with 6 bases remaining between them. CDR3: CASSSFNEQYF. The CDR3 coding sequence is TGTGCCAGCAGTTCATTCAACGAGCAGTACTTC.

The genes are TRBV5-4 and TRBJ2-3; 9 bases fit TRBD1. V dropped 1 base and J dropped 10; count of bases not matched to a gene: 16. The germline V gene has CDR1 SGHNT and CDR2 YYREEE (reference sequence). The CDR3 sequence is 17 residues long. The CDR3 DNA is TGTGCCAGCAGCTTGACTCCGGGACAGGGCAGCTTTTTGTCGCAGTATTTT. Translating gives CASSLTPGQGSFLSQYF.

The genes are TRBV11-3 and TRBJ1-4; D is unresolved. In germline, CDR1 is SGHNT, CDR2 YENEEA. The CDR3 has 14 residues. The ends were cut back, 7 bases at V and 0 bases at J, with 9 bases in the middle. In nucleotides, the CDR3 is TGTGCCAGCACCGGGGAGTCAACTAATGAAAAACTGTTTTTT. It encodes CASTGESTNEKLFF.

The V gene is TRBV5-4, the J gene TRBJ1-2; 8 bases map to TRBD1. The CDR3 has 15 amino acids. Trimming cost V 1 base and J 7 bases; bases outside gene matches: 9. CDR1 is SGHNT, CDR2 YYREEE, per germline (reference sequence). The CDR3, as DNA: TGTGCCAGCAGCTTGACAGGACAGGGATCTTCTGGCTACACCTTC. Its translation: CASSLTGQGSSGYTF.

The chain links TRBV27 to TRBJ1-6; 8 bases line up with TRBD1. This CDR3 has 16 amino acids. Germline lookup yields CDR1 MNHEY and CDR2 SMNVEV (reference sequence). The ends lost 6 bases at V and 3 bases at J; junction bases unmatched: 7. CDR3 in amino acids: CASSKIGQGYNSPLHF. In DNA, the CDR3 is TGTGCCAGCAGCAAAATCGGACAGGGCTATAATTCACCCCTCCACTTT.

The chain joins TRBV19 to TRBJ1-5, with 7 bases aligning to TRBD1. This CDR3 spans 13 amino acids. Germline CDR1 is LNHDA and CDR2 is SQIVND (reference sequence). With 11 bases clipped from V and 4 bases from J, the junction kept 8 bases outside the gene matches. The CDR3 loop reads CAGGQAGNQPQHF. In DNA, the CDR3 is TGTGCCGGCGGACAGGCGGGGAATCAGCCCCAGCATTTT.

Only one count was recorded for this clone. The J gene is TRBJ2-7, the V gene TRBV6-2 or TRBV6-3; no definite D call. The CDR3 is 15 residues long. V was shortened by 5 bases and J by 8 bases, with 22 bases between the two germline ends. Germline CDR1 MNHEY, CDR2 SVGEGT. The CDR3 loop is CASSHAPQSMFQQYF. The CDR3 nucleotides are TGTGCCAGCAGTCACGCCCCCCAGTCGATGTTCCAGCAGTACTTC.

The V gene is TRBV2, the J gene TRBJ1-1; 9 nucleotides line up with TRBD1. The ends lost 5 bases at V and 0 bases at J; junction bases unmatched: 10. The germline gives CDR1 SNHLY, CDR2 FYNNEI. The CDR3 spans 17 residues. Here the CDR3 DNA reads TGTGCCAGCAGTTTATACAGGGGGCTCGAGTTGAACACTGAAGCTTTCTTT. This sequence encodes CASSLYRGLELNTEAFF.

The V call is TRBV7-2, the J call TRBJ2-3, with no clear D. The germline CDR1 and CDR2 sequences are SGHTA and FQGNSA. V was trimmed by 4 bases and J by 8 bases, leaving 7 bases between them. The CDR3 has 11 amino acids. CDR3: CASSSSSTQYF. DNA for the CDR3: TGTGCCAGCAGCTCCTCGAGTACGCAGTATTTT. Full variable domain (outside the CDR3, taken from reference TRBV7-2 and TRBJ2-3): GAGVSQSPSNKVTEKGKDVELRCDPISGHTALYWYRQSLGQGLEFLIYFQGNSAPDKSGLPSDRFSAERTGGSVSTLTIQRTQQEDSAVYLCASSSSSTQYFGPGTRLTVL.